This TCR beta chain emerged from a study of CD8+ T cells in alopecia areata. Study outcomes and limitations: A single nonresponder leaves the baseline CD8+ expansion link to response uncertain. There were also resident alphabeta T cells of normal skin sequenced in scalp samples. Numerous clones, expanded in lesions, remained in scalp and blood during tofacitinib.

As to treatment: oral pan-JAK inhibitor, 5-10 mg twice daily. Alopecia areata patients provided lesional scalp punch biopsies and peripheral blood, both collected for the study. The CDR3 consists of 14 residues. Trimming removed 5 bases from V and 8 bases from J; junction bases left unmatched: 8. Germline loops: CDR1 SGHTA, CDR2 FQGTGA. As the sequencing template, cDNA was produced by extracting RNA and reverse transcribing it. The method was immunoSEQ multiplex PCR; TCRdb's version includes in-frame clones alone and lacks a portion of them. Counted here are fewer than 250,000 clones, roughly three fifths occurring once; the ten biggest clones make up 0.65% to 0.7%. Worth noting for this clone: Its target is unknown.

The source of this sequence is a human donor with alopecia areata. This specimen consisted of CD4+ T cells sorted from blood, obtained at week 4, from a patient treated with tofacitinib. The chain employs TRBV7-3 and TRBJ2-1; 8 positions agree with TRBD2. CDR3 amino acids: CASSQQGLGYEQFF. The CDR3 DNA follows: TGTGCCAGCAGCCAACAGGGACTAGGCTATGAGCAGTTCTTC.